This T cell receptor (beta chain) was observed in a study of T cells after yellow fever vaccination. Study-level background: Preparation of the low-cell-number fractions used SMART-Seq v4 Ultra Low Input.

Overall study results and limits: A minor fraction of clonotypes spanned both CD4 and CD8 compartments. Most primary-vaccination clones recurred post-booster (roughly 96% CD4, over 70% CD8).

CDR3 length equals 14 residues. V lost 4 bases and J 3 bases, leaving 12 bases between the germline ends. Germline CDR1 is MDHEN and CDR2 is SYDVKM. The table lists this clonotype with many counts. Its antigen is unidentified. 5'RACE template switching added a universal primer site and UMIs to TCR cDNA. TCRdb re-analysed the 5' RACE reads in MiXCR, keeping a single row per CDR3 protein. Here the sample spans approximately 30,000 distinct CDR3 sequences, roughly 4.5% being singletons. The specimen was CD8+ T cells sorted from PBMCs, collected 5 days after the yellow fever booster vaccination. The genes are TRBV28 and TRBJ2-5; the D is unclear. This clonotype was sampled from a man in his thirties or forties who received the YFV17D yellow fever vaccine. CDR3 region: CASSSRIVEETQYF. CDR3 nucleotides: TGTGCCAGCAGTTCTCGCATTGTCGAAGAGACCCAGTACTTC.